This T cell receptor beta chain emerged from a study of cytomegalovirus exposure and HLA in healthy donors. Study findings and constraints: Among the CMV-associated chains, a few were confirmed in vitro as specific for CMV antigens. Donors were assumed by presence/absence analyses to have roughly uniform sequencing depth.

As concerns this clone: Its target is not known.

The PCR employed 60 Vbeta primers together with 13 Jbeta primers. Assay: immunoSEQ multiplex PCR; the TCRdb copy retains only in-frame clones and omits some. The profile covers over 75,000 clones, with roughly a tenth appearing a single time and about 5% taken by the ten largest. V gave up 4 bases and J gave up 4 bases, with 15 bases separating them. The CDR3 totals 15 residues. The germline V gene has CDR1 SGDLS and CDR2 YYNGEE. This TCR came from a man in his forties or fifties in good health and CMV-seropositive. Sequencing was carried out using PBMCs. The chain recombines TRBV9 with TRBJ1-5; TRBD1 might be the D (6 bases). CDR3 region: CASSPGGGGNQPQHF. For the CDR3, the DNA is TGTGCCAGCAGCCCCGGAGGGGGAGGGAATCAGCCCCAGCATTTT.